This T cell receptor beta chain was recovered during a study of blood T cells in healthy people across ages. Alongside a J-beta primer mix, a sample-barcoded 5' primer served in a second PCR lasting roughly 6 to 11 cycles. MiXCR, applied by TCRdb to the 5' RACE reads, yields one record per CDR3 protein. The table shows 1.5 million to 2 million distinct CDR3 sequences, with roughly 30% occurring only once. This CDR3 is built from 13 residues. The ends were cut back, 3 bases at V and 5 bases at J, with 13 bases in the middle. Germline V lookup: CDR1 DFQATT, CDR2 SNEGSKA (reference sequence). This clonotype appeared a few times.

The clonotype comes from a woman aged 25 to 45 in good health. Sequenced sample: blood. This chain joins TRBV20-1 and TRBJ2-5; D is unclear. CDR3 sequence: CSARAVGRETQYF. Written as DNA, the CDR3 is TGCAGTGCTAGGGCCGTTGGGCGGGAGACCCAGTACTTC.